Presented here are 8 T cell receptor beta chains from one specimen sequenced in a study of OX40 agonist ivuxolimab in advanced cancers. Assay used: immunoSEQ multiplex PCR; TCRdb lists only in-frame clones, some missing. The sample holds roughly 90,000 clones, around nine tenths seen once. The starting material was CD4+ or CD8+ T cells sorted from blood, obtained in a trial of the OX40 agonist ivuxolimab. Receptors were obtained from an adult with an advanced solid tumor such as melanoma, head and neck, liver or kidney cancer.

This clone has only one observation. The CDR3: CASSLGTSGQETQYF. In DNA form, the CDR3 reads TGTGCCAGCAGCTTAGGAACTAGCGGACAAGAGACCCAGTACTTC. The chain employs TRBV7-9 and TRBJ2-5, with TRBD2 identical over 8 bases. Germline CDR1 SEHNR, CDR2 FQNEAQ (reference sequence). The CDR3 totals 15 residues. Unmatched junction bases numbered 3, after V lost 1 base and J lost 2 bases.

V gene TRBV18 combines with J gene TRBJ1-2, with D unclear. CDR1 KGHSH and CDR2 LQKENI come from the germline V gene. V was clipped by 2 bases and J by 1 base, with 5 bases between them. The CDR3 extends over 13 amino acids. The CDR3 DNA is TGTGCCAGCTCACCAGGAGATAACTATGGCTACACCTTC. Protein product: CASSPGDNYGYTF.

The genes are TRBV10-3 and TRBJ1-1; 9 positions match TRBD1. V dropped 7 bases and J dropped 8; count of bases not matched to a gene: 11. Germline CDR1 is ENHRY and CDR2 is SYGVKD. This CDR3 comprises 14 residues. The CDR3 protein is CAIKEGTGNREAFF. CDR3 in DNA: TGTGCCATCAAGGAGGGGACAGGGAATCGAGAAGCTTTCTTT.

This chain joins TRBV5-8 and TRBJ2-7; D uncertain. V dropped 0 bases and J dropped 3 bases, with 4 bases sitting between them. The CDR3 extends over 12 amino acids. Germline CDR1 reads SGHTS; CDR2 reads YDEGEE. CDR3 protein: CASSLVVYEQYF. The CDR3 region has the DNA TGTGCCAGCAGCTTGGTAGTCTACGAGCAGTACTTC.

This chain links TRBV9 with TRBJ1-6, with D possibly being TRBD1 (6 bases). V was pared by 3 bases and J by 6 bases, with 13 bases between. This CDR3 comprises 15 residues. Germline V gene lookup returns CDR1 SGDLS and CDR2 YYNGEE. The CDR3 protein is CASSAQGVGNSPLHF. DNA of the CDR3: TGTGCCAGCAGCGCACAGGGAGTGGGTAATTCACCCCTCCACTTT.

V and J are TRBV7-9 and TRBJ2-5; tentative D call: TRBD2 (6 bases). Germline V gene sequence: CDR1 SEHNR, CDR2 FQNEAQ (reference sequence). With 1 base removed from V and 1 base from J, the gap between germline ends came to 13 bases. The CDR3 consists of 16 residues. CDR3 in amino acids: CASSLGIGGFQETQYF. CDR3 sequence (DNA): TGTGCCAGCAGCTTAGGGATCGGGGGATTCCAAGAGACCCAGTACTTC.

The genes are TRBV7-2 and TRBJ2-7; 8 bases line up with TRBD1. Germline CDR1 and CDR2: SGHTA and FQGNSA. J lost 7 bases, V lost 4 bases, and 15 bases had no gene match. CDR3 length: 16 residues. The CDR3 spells CASSSTTQFRGREQYF. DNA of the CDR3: TGTGCCAGCAGCTCAACGACACAATTCAGGGGGCGGGAGCAGTACTTC.

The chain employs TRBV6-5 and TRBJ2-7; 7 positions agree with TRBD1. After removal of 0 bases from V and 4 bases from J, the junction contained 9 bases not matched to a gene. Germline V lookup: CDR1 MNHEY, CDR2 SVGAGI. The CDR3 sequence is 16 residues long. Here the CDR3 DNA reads TGTGCCAGCAGTTACTCACCGACAGGGACGGGATACGAGCAGTACTTC. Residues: CASSYSPTGTGYEQYF.